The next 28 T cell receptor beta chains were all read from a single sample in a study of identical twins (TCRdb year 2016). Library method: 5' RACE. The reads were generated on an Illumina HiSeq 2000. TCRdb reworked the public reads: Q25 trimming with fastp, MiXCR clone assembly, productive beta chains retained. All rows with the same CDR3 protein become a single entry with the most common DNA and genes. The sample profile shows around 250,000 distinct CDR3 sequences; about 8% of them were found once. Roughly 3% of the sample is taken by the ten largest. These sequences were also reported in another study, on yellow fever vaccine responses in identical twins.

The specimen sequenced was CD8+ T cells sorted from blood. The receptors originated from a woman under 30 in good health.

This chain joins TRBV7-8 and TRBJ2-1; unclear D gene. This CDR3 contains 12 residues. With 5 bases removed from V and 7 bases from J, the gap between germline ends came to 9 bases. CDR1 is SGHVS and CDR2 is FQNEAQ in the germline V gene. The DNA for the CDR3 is TGTGCCAGCAGCCCCTTAACGAATGAGCAGTTCTTC. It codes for CASSPLTNEQFF.

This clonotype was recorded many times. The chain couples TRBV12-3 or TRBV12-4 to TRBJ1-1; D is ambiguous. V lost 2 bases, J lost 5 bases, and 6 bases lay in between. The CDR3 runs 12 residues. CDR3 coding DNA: TGTGCCAGCAGTTTATGGGTGACTGAAGCTTTCTTT. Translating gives CASSLWVTEAFF.

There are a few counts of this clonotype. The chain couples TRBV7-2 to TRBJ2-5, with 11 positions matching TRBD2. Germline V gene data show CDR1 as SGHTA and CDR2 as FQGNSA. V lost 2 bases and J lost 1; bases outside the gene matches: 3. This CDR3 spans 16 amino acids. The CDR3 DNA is TGTGCCAGCAGCTTACTAGCGGGGGGATTCCAAGAGACCCAGTACTTC. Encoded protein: CASSLLAGGFQETQYF.

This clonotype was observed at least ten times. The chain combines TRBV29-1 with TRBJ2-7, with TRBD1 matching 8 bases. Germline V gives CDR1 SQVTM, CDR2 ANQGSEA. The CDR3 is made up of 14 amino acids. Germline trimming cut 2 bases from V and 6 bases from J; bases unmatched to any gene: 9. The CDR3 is CSVEPPDREGEQYF. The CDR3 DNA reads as TGCAGCGTTGAACCCCCGGACAGGGAAGGCGAGCAGTACTTC.

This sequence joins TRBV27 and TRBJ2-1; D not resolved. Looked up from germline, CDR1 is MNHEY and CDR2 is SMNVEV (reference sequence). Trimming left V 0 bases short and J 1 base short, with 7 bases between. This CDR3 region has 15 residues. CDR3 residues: CASSLSTPSYNEQFF. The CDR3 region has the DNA TGTGCCAGCAGTTTATCCACACCTTCCTACAATGAGCAGTTCTTC.

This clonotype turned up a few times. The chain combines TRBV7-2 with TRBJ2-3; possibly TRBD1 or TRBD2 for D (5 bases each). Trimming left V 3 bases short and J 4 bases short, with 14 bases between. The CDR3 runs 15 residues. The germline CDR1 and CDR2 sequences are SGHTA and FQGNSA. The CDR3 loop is CASSFTGDGSDTQYF. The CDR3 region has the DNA TGTGCCAGCAGCTTCACCGGGGACGGATCAGATACGCAGTATTTT.

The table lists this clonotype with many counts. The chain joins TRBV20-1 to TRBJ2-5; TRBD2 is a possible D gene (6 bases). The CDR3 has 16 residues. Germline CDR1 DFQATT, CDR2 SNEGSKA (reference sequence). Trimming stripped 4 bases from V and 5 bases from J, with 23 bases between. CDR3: CSATGARSGGLETQYF. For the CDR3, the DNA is TGCAGTGCTACCGGGGCCCGTAGCGGCGGGTTGGAGACCCAGTACTTC.

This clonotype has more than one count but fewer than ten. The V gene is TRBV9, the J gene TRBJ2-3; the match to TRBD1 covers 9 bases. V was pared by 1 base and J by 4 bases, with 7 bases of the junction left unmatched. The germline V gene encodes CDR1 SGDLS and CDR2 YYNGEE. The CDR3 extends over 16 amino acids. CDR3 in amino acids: CASSVYGTGNADTQYF. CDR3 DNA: TGTGCCAGCAGCGTATACGGGACAGGGAATGCAGATACGCAGTATTTT.

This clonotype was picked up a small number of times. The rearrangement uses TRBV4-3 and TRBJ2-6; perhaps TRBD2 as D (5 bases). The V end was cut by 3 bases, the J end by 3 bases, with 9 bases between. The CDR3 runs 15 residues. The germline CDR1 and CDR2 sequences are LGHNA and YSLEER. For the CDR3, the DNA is TGCGCCAGCAGCCAGGACGGGGATGGGGCCAACGTCCTGACTTTC. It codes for CASSQDGDGANVLTF.

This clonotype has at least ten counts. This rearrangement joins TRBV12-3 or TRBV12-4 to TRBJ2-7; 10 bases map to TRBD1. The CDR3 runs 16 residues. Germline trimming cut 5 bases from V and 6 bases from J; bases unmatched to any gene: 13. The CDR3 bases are TGTGCCAGCAGTACAAGACAGGGGGCTCTAACCTCCGAGCAGTACTTC. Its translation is CASSTRQGALTSEQYF.

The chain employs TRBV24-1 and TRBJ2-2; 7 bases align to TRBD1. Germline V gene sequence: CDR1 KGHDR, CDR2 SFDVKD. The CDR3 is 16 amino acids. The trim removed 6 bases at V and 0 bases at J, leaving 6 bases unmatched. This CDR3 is CATSSPGQTNTGELFF. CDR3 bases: TGTGCCACCAGTTCCCCGGGACAGACGAACACCGGGGAGCTGTTTTTT.

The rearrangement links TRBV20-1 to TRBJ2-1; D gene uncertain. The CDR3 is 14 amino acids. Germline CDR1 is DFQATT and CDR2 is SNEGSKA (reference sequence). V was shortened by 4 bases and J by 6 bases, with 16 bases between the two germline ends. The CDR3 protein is CSATFGVGSNEQFF. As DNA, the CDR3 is TGCAGTGCTACCTTTGGTGTAGGAAGCAATGAGCAGTTCTTC.

The CDR3 DNA sequence: TGTGCCAGCAGCACTTGGACAGCACACACCGGGGAGCTGTTTTTT. Translation: CASSTWTAHTGELFF. This chain connects TRBV7-8 to TRBJ2-2, with D possibly matching TRBD1 (6 bases). Trimming stripped 5 bases from V and 3 bases from J, with 13 bases between. Germline CDR1 is SGHVS and CDR2 is FQNEAQ. The CDR3 is 15 residues long.

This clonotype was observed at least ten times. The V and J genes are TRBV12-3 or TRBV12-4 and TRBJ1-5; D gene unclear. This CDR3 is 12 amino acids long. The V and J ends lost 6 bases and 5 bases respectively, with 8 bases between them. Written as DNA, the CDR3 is TGTGCCAGCAGATGGGTCGATCAGCCCCAGCATTTT. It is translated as CASRWVDQPQHF.

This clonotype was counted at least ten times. DNA of the CDR3: TGTGCCAGCAGTTACTCGAGGAGTGAGCAGTACTTC. Translated, it gives CASSYSRSEQYF. This sequence joins TRBV6-2 or TRBV6-3 and TRBJ2-7; D gene ambiguous. Germline V gives CDR1 MNHEY, CDR2 SVGEGT. This CDR3 is 12 amino acids long. Trimming removed 0 bases at V and 7 bases at J, with 7 bases between.

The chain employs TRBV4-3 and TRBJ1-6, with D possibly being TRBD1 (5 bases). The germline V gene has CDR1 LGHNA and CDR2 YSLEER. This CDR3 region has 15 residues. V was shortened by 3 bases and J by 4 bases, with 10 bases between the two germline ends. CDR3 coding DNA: TGCGCCAGCAGCCAGGATGGGACTTATAATTCACCCCTCCACTTT. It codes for CASSQDGTYNSPLHF.

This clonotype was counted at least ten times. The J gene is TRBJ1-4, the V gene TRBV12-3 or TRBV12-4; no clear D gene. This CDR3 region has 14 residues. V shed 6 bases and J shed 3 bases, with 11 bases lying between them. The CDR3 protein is CASRKRVPNEKLFF. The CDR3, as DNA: TGTGCCAGCAGGAAGAGAGTTCCTAATGAAAAACTGTTTTTT.

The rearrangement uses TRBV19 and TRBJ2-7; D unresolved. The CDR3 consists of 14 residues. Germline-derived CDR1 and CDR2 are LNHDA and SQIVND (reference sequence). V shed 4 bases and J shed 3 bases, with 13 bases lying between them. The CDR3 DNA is TGTGCCAGTAGTAGCGATTTGTCCAACTACGAGCAGTACTTC. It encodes CASSSDLSNYEQYF.

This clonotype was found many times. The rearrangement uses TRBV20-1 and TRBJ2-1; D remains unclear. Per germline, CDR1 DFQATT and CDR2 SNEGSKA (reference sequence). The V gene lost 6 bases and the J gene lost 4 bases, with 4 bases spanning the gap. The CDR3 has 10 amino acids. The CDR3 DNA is TGCAGTGCCTGGTACAATGAGCAGTTCTTC. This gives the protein CSAWYNEQFF.

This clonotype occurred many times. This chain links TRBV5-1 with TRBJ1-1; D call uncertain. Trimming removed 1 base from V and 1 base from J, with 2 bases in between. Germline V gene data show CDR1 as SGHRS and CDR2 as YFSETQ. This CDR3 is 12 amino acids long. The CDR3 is CASSLQNTEAFF. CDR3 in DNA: TGCGCCAGCAGCTTGCAGAACACTGAAGCTTTCTTT.

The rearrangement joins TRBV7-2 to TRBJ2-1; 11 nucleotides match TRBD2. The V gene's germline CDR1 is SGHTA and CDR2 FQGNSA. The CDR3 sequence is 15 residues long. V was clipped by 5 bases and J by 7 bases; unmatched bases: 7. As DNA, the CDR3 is TGTGCCAGCAGCATTAGCGGGGGGGCGTTAAATGAGCAGTTCTTC. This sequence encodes CASSISGGALNEQFF.

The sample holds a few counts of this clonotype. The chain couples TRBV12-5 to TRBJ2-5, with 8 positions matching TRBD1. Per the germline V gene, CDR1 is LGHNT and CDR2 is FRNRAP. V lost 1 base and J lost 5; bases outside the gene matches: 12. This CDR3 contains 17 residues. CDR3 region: CASGLEDITRGHETQYF. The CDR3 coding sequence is TGTGCTAGTGGTTTGGAGGATATTACCAGGGGGCATGAGACCCAGTACTTC.

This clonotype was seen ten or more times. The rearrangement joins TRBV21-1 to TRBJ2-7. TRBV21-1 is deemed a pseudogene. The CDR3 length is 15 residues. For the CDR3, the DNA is TGTGCCAGCAGCAAACGGCGGCCATCCTCCTACGAGCAGTACTTC. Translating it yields CASSKRRPSSYEQYF.

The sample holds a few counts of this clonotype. DNA of the CDR3: TGTGCCAGCAGTTTGGGAGGGGGACCTGGAAACACCATATATTTT. Translated: CASSLGGGPGNTIYF. The V gene is TRBV6-5, the J gene TRBJ1-3, with D possibly matching TRBD1 (6 bases). The germline V gene has CDR1 MNHEY and CDR2 SVGAGI. The CDR3 sequence is 15 residues long. V dropped 4 bases and J dropped 2 bases, with 12 bases sitting between them.

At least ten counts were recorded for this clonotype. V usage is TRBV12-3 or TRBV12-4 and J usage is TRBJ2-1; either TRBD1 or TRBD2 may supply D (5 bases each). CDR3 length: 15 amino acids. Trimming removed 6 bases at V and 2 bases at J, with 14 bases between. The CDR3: CASSHQGPPYNEQFF. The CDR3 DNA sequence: TGTGCCAGCAGCCACCAGGGACCCCCCTACAATGAGCAGTTCTTC.

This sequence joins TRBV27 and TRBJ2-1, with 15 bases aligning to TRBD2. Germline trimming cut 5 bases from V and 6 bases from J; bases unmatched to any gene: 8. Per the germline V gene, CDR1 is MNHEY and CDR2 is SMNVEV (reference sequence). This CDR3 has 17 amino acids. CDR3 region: CASSHLPGLAGGNEQFF. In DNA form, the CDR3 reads TGTGCCAGCAGTCACCTTCCGGGACTAGCGGGAGGCAATGAGCAGTTCTTC.

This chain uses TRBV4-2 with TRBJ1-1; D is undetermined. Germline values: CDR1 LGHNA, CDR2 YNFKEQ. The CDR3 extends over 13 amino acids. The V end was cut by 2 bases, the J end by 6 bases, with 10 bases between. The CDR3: CASSQLREAEAFF. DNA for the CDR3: TGTGCCAGCAGCCAACTGAGGGAGGCTGAAGCTTTCTTT.

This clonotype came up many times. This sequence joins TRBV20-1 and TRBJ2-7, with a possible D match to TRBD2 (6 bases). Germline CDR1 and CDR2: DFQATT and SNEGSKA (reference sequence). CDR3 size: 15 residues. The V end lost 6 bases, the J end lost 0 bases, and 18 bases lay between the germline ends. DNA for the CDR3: TGCAGTGCCCACAACCCGGGACTTGTCTCCTACGAGCAGTACTTC. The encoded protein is CSAHNPGLVSYEQYF.